This TCR beta chain was profiled in a study of blood T cell repertoires in COVID-19. Study-level information: The United States, Italy and Spain supplied acute and convalescent COVID-19 samples.

Germline V gene sequence: CDR1 LGHNA, CDR2 YSLEER. There are 14 residues in the CDR3. Losses at the gene ends were 4 bases for V and 3 bases for J; bases not matched to a gene: 5. The method was immunoSEQ multiplex PCR; TCRdb's version includes in-frame clones alone and lacks a portion of them. This sample carries fewer than 200,000 clones, roughly 87% of them seen once, and the ten largest clones take 0.95% to 1.5%. The V and J genes are TRBV4-3 and TRBJ1-1; 7 nucleotides line up with TRBD1. The sample was PBMCs or T cells enriched from blood (not recorded which). This receptor was obtained from a human donor with acute COVID-19. The donor label of this sample is uncertain. The CDR3 loop is CASSRSDRDTEAFF. CDR3 bases: TGCGCCAGCAGCCGTTCAGACAGGGACACTGAAGCTTTCTTT.